The 25 T cell receptor beta chains presented below share a single source sample, sequenced in a study of beta chain features in type 1 diabetes. Overall study results and limits: Type 1 diabetes patients showed a moderate but significant shortening of TCRB CDR3s in all four CD4+ subsets.

Expressed TCRB transcripts got sequenced, as all isolated RNA was reverse transcribed. Clones were sequenced by immunoSEQ multiplex PCR, and TCRdb holds only the in-frame ones, with some missing. The sample holds 200,000 to 300,000 clones, about 14% seen once. No antigen has been assigned to these receptors. Sequenced material: naive CD4+ T cells from blood. All receptors come from a man aged 25 to 40 with type 1 diabetes.

The rearrangement joins TRBV7-9 to TRBJ2-3, with D possibly being TRBD1 (6 bases). CDR3 size: 15 residues. The germline gives CDR1 SEHNR, CDR2 FQNEAQ (reference sequence). Trimming pared 8 bases from V and 2 bases from J, leaving 17 bases between. CDR3 coding DNA: TGTGCCAGCTACCTGGGGGCAGGGCTCACAGATACGCAGTATTTT. Amino acids: CASYLGAGLTDTQYF.

The gene calls are TRBV30 and TRBJ1-6; 7 bases match TRBD1. Germline V gene data show CDR1 as GTSNPN and CDR2 as SVGIG (reference sequence). The V and J ends lost 4 bases and 5 bases, in that order; junction bases with no gene match: 2. There are 13 residues in the CDR3. CDR3 DNA: TGTGCCTGGACAGGACAGGATAATTCACCCCTCCACTTT. Translating it yields CAWTGQDNSPLHF.

The table lists this clone with a few counts. This chain links TRBV29-1 with TRBJ2-1; 9 bases are shared with TRBD1. CDR1 SQVTM and CDR2 ANQGSEA come from the germline V gene. CDR3 length: 13 amino acids. With 5 bases clipped from V and 8 bases from J, the junction kept 7 bases outside the gene matches. CDR3 protein: CSVKADRGDEQFF. CDR3 bases: TGCAGCGTTAAGGCGGACAGGGGAGATGAGCAGTTCTTC.

This clone has a handful of counts. This chain connects TRBV5-1 to TRBJ1-1; D might be TRBD1 (5 bases). Germline lookup yields CDR1 SGHRS and CDR2 YFSETQ. The CDR3 contains 15 residues. V shed 0 bases and J shed 4 bases, with 13 bases lying between them. The CDR3 is CASSLAGGEVTEAFF. CDR3 nucleotide sequence: TGCGCCAGCAGCTTGGCCGGAGGGGAGGTCACTGAAGCTTTCTTT.

This clone occurred a few times. J is TRBJ1-2 and V is TRBV29-1, with unresolved D. Trimming cost V 3 bases and J 3 bases, with 11 bases left between them. The CDR3 totals 13 residues. Germline V gene lookup returns CDR1 SQVTM and CDR2 ANQGSEA. CDR3 coding DNA: TGCAGCGTTGACAGGTTTTTGGACTATGGCTACACCTTC. This sequence encodes CSVDRFLDYGYTF.

The gene calls are TRBV4-2 and TRBJ2-1, with a tentative D call TRBD2 (6 bases). CDR1 LGHNA and CDR2 YNFKEQ come from the germline V gene. Trimming stripped 1 base from V and 7 bases from J, with 17 bases between. CDR3 length: 16 amino acids. The CDR3 protein is CASSQALGTARNEQFF. The DNA for the CDR3 is TGTGCCAGCAGCCAAGCGCTTGGGACTGCCAGGAATGAGCAGTTCTTC.

This chain links TRBV27 with TRBJ2-3, with 9 positions matching TRBD1. Trimming took 7 bases from V and 7 from J; bases not matched to a gene: 9. The CDR3 length is 14 residues. CDR1 is MNHEY, CDR2 SMNVEV, per germline (reference sequence). CDR3 region: CASIPGQGPYTQYF. DNA for the CDR3: TGTGCCAGCATACCGGGACAGGGACCATATACGCAGTATTTT.

V is TRBV6-6 and J is TRBJ1-6; D possibly corresponds to TRBD1 (5 bases). Germline values: CDR1 MNHNY, CDR2 SVGAGI (reference sequence). Trimming took off 6 bases at V and 6 bases at J, with 12 bases between the two ends. This CDR3 has 14 amino acids. DNA for the CDR3: TGTGCCAGCAGCTCCGGGACTCCTAATTCACCCCTCCACTTT. It specifies CASSSGTPNSPLHF.

V and J are TRBV11-2 and TRBJ2-3, with a possible D match to TRBD2 (6 bases). Per germline, CDR1 SGHAT and CDR2 FQNNGV. V gave up 0 bases and J gave up 0 bases, with 13 bases separating them. The CDR3 spans 17 residues. For the CDR3, the DNA is TGTGCCAGCAGCTTAGATCTCGAGGGGACTAGCACAGATACGCAGTATTTT. Protein: CASSLDLEGTSTDTQYF.

This chain uses TRBV6-1 with TRBJ1-1, with 9 bases that match TRBD1. V was pared by 6 bases and J by 6 bases, with 5 bases of the junction left unmatched. Germline lookup yields CDR1 MNHNS and CDR2 SASEGT. This CDR3 is built from 13 residues. The CDR3 coding sequence is TGTGCCAGCAGGGGACAGGGAGGGGCTGAAGCTTTCTTT. Translating gives CASRGQGGAEAFF.

This clone has just a few counts. The chain combines TRBV7-9 with TRBJ2-3; TRBD2 matches 7 bases. The CDR3 has 16 residues. V shed 0 bases, J shed 2 bases, and the junction held 5 bases outside the gene matches. Per germline, CDR1 SEHNR and CDR2 FQNEAQ (reference sequence). The CDR3 nucleotides read TGTGCCAGCAGCTTAGCGTTAGCGGGCGCCACAGATACGCAGTATTTT. Residues: CASSLALAGATDTQYF.

V and J are TRBV10-3 and TRBJ1-1, with 7 bases identical to TRBD1. The germline gives CDR1 ENHRY, CDR2 SYGVKD. The CDR3 covers 14 residues. V was pared by 10 bases and J by 0 bases, with 8 bases of the junction left unmatched. CDR3 amino acids: CATLEGAVNTEAFF. The CDR3 region has the DNA TGTGCCACCCTAGAGGGGGCCGTGAACACTGAAGCTTTCTTT.

This clone was counted only a few times. The gene calls are TRBV29-1 and TRBJ1-1; 11 bases are shared with TRBD1. The V gene end was trimmed by 4 bases and the J gene end by 5 bases; junction bases not matched to a gene: 6. Per germline, CDR1 SQVTM and CDR2 ANQGSEA. This CDR3 contains 14 residues. CDR3 coding DNA: TGCAGCGTTGGAGAGGGACAGGGGGGAACTGAAGCTTTCTTT. It translates to CSVGEGQGGTEAFF.

In its sample, this clone was seen a few times. The chain joins TRBV18 to TRBJ1-2, with TRBD1 matching 9 bases. Germline loops: CDR1 KGHSH, CDR2 LQKENI. The CDR3 spans 15 residues. The trim removed 5 bases at V and 8 bases at J, leaving 12 bases unmatched. The CDR3: CASSSQPQGAEGYTF. CDR3 DNA: TGTGCCAGCTCATCGCAACCACAGGGGGCGGAAGGCTACACCTTC.

The V gene is TRBV30, the J gene TRBJ2-2; 9 positions match TRBD1. Germline V gene sequence: CDR1 GTSNPN, CDR2 SVGIG (reference sequence). V shed 3 bases, J shed 4 bases, and the junction held 6 bases outside the gene matches. The CDR3 extends over 15 amino acids. The CDR3 loop is CAWSKQGAGTGELFF. CDR3 DNA: TGTGCCTGGAGCAAACAGGGGGCGGGCACCGGGGAGCTGTTTTTT.

The rearrangement links TRBV2 to TRBJ2-5, with D possibly TRBD2 on 6 matching bases. Germline CDR1 reads SNHLY; CDR2 reads FYNNEI. V was trimmed by 0 bases and J by 2 bases, leaving 7 bases between them. CDR3 size: 14 residues. DNA for the CDR3: TGTGCCAGCAGTGAAGCTAGCGGACAAGAGACCCAGTACTTC. This encodes CASSEASGQETQYF.

This clone was counted only a few times. The V call is TRBV4-2, the J call TRBJ2-7, with TRBD2 matching over 8 bases. CDR1 and CDR2 from the germline V gene are LGHNA and YNFKEQ. CDR3 length: 16 amino acids. The junction had 9 bases not matched to a gene; V was cut back by 3 bases and J by 2 bases. CDR3 residues: CASSQEGTRAPYEQYF. CDR3 sequence (DNA): TGTGCCAGCAGCCAGGAAGGGACTAGGGCGCCCTACGAGCAGTACTTC.

V usage is TRBV10-3 and J usage is TRBJ1-5, with D unclear. Trimming removed 2 bases at V and 5 bases at J, with 10 bases between. This CDR3 is 14 amino acids long. Germline V gene sequence: CDR1 ENHRY, CDR2 SYGVKD. The CDR3 sequence: CAISESRGDQPQHF. Here the CDR3 DNA reads TGTGCCATCAGTGAGAGTCGCGGGGATCAGCCCCAGCATTTT.

This clone came up a few times. The chain employs TRBV11-2 and TRBJ1-4; the D is unclear. CDR1 and CDR2 from the germline V gene are SGHAT and FQNNGV. CDR3 length: 15 amino acids. Between the trimmed V and J ends, which lost 5 bases and 8 bases, there was a span of 18 bases. CDR3 residues: CASSGRLTRQEKLFF. CDR3 coding DNA: TGTGCCAGCAGCGGCCGACTTACGCGTCAGGAAAAACTGTTTTTT.

This clone has a handful of counts. V and J are TRBV10-2 and TRBJ2-3, with TRBD2 matching over 9 bases. The CDR3 totals 14 residues. Germline V CDR1 and CDR2: WSHSY, SAAADI. Trimming at V came to 7 bases and at J to 3 bases, leaving 5 bases not matched to a gene. The CDR3 region is CASIGREGTDTQYF. The CDR3 DNA reads as TGCGCCAGCATCGGGCGGGAGGGGACAGATACGCAGTATTTT.

The rearrangement joins TRBV5-4 to TRBJ1-6; D unclear. CDR1 is SGHNT, CDR2 YYREEE, per germline (reference sequence). Trimming shortened V by 4 bases and J by 10 bases, and 21 bases separated the two germline ends. This CDR3 contains 16 residues. Written as DNA, the CDR3 is TGTGCCAGCAGCGAACCTCGGCCCGGGAATCGATCACCCCTCCACTTT. This sequence encodes CASSEPRPGNRSPLHF.

This chain joins TRBV5-6 and TRBJ2-7, with 7 bases fitting TRBD1. The CDR3 runs to 13 residues. CDR1 is SGHDT and CDR2 is YYEEEE in the germline V gene. V dropped 4 bases and J dropped 4; count of bases not matched to a gene: 5. The CDR3 loop is CASSRGQRYEQYF. CDR3 in DNA: TGTGCCAGCAGCCGGGGACAGCGTTACGAGCAGTACTTC.

This rearrangement joins TRBV7-2 to TRBJ2-5, with D possibly TRBD2 on 5 matching bases. This CDR3 has 13 amino acids. Trimming shortened V by 5 bases and J by 5 bases, and 12 bases separated the two germline ends. Germline CDR1 is SGHTA and CDR2 is FQGNSA. The CDR3 protein is CASSRSSGETQYF. The CDR3 coding sequence is TGTGCCAGCAGCCGAAGTTCGGGGGAGACCCAGTACTTC. Looking up the rest from reference TRBV7-2 and TRBJ2-5 gives the full variable domain: GAGVSQSPSNKVTEKGKDVELRCDPISGHTALYWYRQSLGQGLEFLIYFQGNSAPDKSGLPSDRFSAERTGGSVSTLTIQRTQQEDSAVYLCASSRSSGETQYFGPGTRLLVL.

This clone has only a few counts. The V call is TRBV5-1, the J call TRBJ2-3; D may be TRBD1 (5 bases). The CDR3 contains 14 residues. The germline V and J ends were trimmed by 5 bases and 2 bases, with 12 bases remaining between them. CDR1 SGHRS and CDR2 YFSETQ come from the germline V gene. The DNA for the CDR3 is TGCGCCAGCAGTAAGGGGTCCTCCACAGATACGCAGTATTTT. Translation gives CASSKGSSTDTQYF.

V and J are TRBV2 and TRBJ1-5; D is possibly TRBD1 (5 bases). CDR1 is SNHLY, CDR2 FYNNEI, per germline. This CDR3 region has 14 residues. Trimming took 3 bases from V and 5 from J, leaving 11 bases between them. The CDR3 protein is CASSELGGYQPQHF. The DNA of the CDR3 is TGTGCCAGCAGTGAGTTGGGGGGGTATCAGCCCCAGCATTTT.